The text below deals with one T cell receptor beta chain. There is no known antigen for this receptor. Within one base of it there is no much larger clone, and no base qualities were kept. The sample originates from a study of beta chain features in type 1 diabetes (dated by TCRdb to 2017 to 2018). About the investigation overall: No differences in mean age, gender distribution, total cell number or subset yield were found between patients and healthy donors. A total of 85 million to 140 million sorted cells were examined across all samples, and the number of cells per subset was strongly correlated with RNA yield. The study compared the TCRB repertoires of sorted circulating CD4+ T cell subsets in recently diagnosed type 1 diabetes patients with those in matched healthy donors. Regulatory and stem cell-like memory subsets were isolated from only 8 patients and roughly 8 healthy donors, whereas naive and central memory subsets came from all 28 donors. General study outcomes and caveats: Fewer insertions and more nucleotide deletions at VDJ recombination sites were observed in patients with type 1 diabetes, implying thymic rearrangement abnormalities. Because small numbers of individuals were included in the HLA sub-analyses, any influence of HLA type on TCRB rearrangement was left unresolved. Naive, central memory and regulatory TCRB repertoires appeared to be more similar among patients than among healthy donors. Because cDNA rather than genomic DNA was sequenced, highly expressing activated cells could have been over-represented, although no difference in activation and CD3 levels was found between groups. Type 1 diabetes patients showed a moderate but significant shortening of TCRB CDR3 length in all four CD4+ subsets. PCR might favor shorter templates, but patient and control samples were amplified and corrected together, so any skew would affect both groups equally.

The High Capacity cDNA Reverse Transcription Kit was used to reverse transcribe all of the isolated RNA, meaning that expressed TCRB transcripts were what got sequenced. Deep immunoSEQ sequencing was performed on naive, central memory and regulatory T cell samples, with an average of roughly 3.3 million total reads per sample. Sorted cells were lysed in RLT buffer, and RNA was extracted using DNase-treated RNeasy Micro or Mini kits according to cell number. To prevent cross-contamination, each cell subset was processed individually, whereas patient and healthy donor samples were processed jointly. TCRB sequences were amplified from cDNA with the immunoSEQ multiplex PCR, producing 87-bp fragments spanning the CDR3 region. The amplicons were sequenced using the Illumina HiSeq platform. Under the source paper's analysis protocol: Synthetic template baselines were used to correct PCR bias computationally, reads within Hamming distance 2 were collapsed together, and singletons that could not be merged were discarded. By aligning reads against IMGT, V, D and J genes, CDR3 length, and insertions or deletions at six rearrangement sites were assigned. Within each subset, clonotype counts were normalized to the number of sorted cells before true diversity and Gini coefficients were calculated with the tcR R package. The overlap coefficient, calculated on TCRB nucleotide sequences, was used to quantify repertoire sharing. TCRdb holds this immuneACCESS table with in-frame rearrangements only. Some clones are missing; in checked studies, unresolved V genes explain under half, and the rest has no known cause. The V and J calls and clone size come from that table; D and trimming were worked out from the DNA. This sample is represented by 300,000 to 450,000 clones; 9.5% to 10% of them were singletons. About 0.64% of the sample belongs to the ten largest clones.

A single peripheral blood draw of roughly 0.11 L on average was collected from each donor into heparinised tubes. Using a panel that included CD45RO, CCR7, CD25, CD127, CD95 and CD27, naive, central memory, regulatory and stem cell-like memory CD4+ T cells were sorted on a BD FACSAria II. A purity above 95% was achieved for all sorted populations. PBMCs were isolated right away by Lymphoprep density gradient centrifugation and were stained directly, without culture. To minimize batch effects, samples were stained and sorted in pairs, one healthy donor with one patient per experiment. According to the germline V gene, CDR1 reads KGHSH and CDR2 reads LQKENI. At the junction V is shortened by 3 bases and J by 7 bases; bases outside the gene matches: 10. The CDR3 runs 15 amino acids, cysteine and phenylalanine included. Of all the DNA, just the CDR3 is kept, 45 bases in frame from base 1.

Sequenced input: central memory CD4+ T cells from blood. In this chain, TRBV18 is recombined with TRBJ2-5; TRBD1 fits 8 bases in the junction. The sequence came from a man aged 25 to 40 with type 1 diabetes. The nucleotides read TGTGCCAGCTCACCGGGCGGACAGGGTGGCGCGACCCAGTACTTC. Its translation is CASSPGGQGGATQYF.